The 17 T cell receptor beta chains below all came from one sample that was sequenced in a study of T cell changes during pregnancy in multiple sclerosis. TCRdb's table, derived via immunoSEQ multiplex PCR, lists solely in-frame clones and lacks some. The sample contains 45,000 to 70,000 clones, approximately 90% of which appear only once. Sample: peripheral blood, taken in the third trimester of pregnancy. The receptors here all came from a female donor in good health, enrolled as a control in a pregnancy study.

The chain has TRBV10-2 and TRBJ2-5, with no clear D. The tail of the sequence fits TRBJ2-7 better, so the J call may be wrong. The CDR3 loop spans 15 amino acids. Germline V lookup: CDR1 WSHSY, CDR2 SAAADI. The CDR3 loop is CASSEPSTFSYEQYF. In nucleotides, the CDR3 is TGCGCCAGCAGTGAGCCCTCAACCTTTTCCTACGAGCAGTACTTC.

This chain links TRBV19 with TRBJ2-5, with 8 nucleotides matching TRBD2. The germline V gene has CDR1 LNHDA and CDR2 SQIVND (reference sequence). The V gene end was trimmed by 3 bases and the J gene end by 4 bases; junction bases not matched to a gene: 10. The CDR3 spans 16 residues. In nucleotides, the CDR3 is TGTGCCAGTAGTATGGTACCAGGGGCGGGGGGAGAGACCCAGTACTTC. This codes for CASSMVPGAGGETQYF.

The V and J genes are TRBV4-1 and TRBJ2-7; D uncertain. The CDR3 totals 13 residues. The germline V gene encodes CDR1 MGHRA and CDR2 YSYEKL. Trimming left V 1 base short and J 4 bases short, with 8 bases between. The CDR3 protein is CASSQVSFYEQYF. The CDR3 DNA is TGCGCCAGCAGCCAAGTTTCGTTTTACGAGCAGTACTTC.

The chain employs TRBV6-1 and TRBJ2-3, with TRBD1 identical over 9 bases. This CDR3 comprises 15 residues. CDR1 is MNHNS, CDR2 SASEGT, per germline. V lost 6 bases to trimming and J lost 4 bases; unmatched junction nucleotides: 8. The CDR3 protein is CASRTGTGRPDTQYF. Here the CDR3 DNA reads TGTGCCAGCAGAACCGGGACAGGGCGGCCAGATACGCAGTATTTT.

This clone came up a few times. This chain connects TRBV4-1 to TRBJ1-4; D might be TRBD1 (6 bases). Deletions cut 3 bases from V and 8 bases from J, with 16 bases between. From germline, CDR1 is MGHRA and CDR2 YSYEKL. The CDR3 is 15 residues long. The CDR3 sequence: CASSHLTGNEEKLFF. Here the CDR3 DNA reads TGCGCCAGCAGCCACCTCACAGGGAACGAGGAAAAACTGTTTTTT.

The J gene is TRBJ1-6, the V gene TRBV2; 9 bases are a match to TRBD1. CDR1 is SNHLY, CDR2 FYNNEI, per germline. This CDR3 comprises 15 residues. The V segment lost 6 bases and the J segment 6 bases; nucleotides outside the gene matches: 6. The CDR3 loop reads CASSVQGASNSPLHF. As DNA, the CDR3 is TGTGCCAGCAGCGTACAGGGGGCGAGTAATTCACCCCTCCACTTT.

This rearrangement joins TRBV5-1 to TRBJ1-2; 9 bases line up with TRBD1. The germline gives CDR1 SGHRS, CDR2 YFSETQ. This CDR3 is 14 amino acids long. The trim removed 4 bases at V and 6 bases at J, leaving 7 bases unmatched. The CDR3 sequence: CASSPGTGIDGYTF. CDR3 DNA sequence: TGCGCCAGCAGCCCAGGGACAGGGATCGATGGCTACACCTTC.

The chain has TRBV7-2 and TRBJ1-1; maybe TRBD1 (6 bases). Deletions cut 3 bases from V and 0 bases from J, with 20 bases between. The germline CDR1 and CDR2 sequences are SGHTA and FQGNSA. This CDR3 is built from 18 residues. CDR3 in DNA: TGTGCCAGCAGCTTTCCTACAGGGTCAGATTCGGTGAACACTGAAGCTTTCTTT. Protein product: CASSFPTGSDSVNTEAFF.

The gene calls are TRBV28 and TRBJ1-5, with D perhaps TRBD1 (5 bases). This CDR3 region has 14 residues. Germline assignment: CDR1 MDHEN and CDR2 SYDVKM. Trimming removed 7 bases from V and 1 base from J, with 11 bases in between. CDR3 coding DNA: TGTGCCAGCATCCGGGGGGGAAGCAATCAGCCCCAGCATTTT. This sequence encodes CASIRGGSNQPQHF.

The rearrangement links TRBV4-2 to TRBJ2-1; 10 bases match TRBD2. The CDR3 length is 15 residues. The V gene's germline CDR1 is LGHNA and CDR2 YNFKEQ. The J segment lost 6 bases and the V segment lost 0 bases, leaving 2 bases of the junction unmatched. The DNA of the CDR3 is TGTGCCAGCAGCCAAGAGGCTAGCGGGAGCAATGAGCAGTTCTTC. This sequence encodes CASSQEASGSNEQFF.

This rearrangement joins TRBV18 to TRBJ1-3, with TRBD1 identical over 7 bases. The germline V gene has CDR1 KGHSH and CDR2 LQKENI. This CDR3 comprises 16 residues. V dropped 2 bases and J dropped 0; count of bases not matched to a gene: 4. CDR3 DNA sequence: TGTGCCAGCTCACCATTGGGACAGAGCTCTGGAAACACCATATATTTT. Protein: CASSPLGQSSGNTIYF.

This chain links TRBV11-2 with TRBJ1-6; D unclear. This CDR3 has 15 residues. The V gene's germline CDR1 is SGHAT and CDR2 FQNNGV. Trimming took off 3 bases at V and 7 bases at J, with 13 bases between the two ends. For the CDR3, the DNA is TGTGCCAGCAGCTTTTATACCCGACTAAATTCACCCCTCCACTTT. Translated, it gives CASSFYTRLNSPLHF.

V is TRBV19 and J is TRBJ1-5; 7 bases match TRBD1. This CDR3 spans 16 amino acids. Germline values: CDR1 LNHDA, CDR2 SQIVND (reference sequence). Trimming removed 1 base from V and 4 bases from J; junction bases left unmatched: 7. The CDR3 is CASSIGPGGGNQPQHF. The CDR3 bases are TGTGCCAGTAGTATAGGACCAGGGGGTGGGAATCAGCCCCAGCATTTT.

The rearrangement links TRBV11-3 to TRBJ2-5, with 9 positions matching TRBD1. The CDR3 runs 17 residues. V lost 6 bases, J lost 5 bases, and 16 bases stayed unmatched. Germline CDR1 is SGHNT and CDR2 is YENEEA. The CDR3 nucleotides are TGTGCCAGCAGTACATACCTTGGGACAGGGTGGGTGGAGACCCAGTACTTC. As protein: CASSTYLGTGWVETQYF.

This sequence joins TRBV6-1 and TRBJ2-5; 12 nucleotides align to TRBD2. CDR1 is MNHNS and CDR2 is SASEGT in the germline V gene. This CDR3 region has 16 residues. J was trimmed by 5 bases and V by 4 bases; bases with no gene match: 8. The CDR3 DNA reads TGTGCCAGCAGTGGACTAGCGGGAGTGGCGGGGGAGACCCAGTACTTC. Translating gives CASSGLAGVAGETQYF.

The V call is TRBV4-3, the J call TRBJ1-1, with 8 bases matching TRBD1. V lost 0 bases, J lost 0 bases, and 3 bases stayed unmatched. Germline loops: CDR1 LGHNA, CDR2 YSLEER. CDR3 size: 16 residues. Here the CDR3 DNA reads TGCGCCAGCAGCCAAGATCAGGGGGCGATGAACACTGAAGCTTTCTTT. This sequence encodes CASSQDQGAMNTEAFF.

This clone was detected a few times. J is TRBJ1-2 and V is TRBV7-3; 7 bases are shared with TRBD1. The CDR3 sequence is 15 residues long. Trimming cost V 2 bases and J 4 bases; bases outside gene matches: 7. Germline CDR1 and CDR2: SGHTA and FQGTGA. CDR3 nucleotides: TGTGCCAGCAGCTTAGGACAGGAGAAGGGCTATGGCTACACCTTC. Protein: CASSLGQEKGYGYTF.